The clone carrying this TCR beta chain was recorded many times. The entry originates in a study of T-cell reconstitution after alpha-beta-depleted transplantation in children. Preparation of the TCRbeta library was carried out with unique molecular identifiers. TCRdb ran MiXCR on the PCR reads and lists one entry per CDR3 protein. The table records around 190,000 distinct CDR3 sequences, 6.6% of them present only once. CDR1 is LGHDT, CDR2 YNNKEL, per germline (reference sequence). The CDR3 contains 16 residues. V was clipped by 1 base and J by 4 bases, with 14 bases between them. This chain uses TRBV3-1 with TRBJ2-1; weak D call: TRBD2 (5 bases). The material was PBMCs, obtained before TCRalphabeta/CD19-depleted stem cell transplant. This receptor was taken from a boy aged 2 to 9 with acute lymphoblastic leukemia, due to receive a stem cell transplant. CDR3 loop: CASSQGLASAYNEQFF. The CDR3 region has the DNA TGTGCCAGCAGCCAAGGATTAGCGTCGGCTTACAATGAGCAGTTCTTC.